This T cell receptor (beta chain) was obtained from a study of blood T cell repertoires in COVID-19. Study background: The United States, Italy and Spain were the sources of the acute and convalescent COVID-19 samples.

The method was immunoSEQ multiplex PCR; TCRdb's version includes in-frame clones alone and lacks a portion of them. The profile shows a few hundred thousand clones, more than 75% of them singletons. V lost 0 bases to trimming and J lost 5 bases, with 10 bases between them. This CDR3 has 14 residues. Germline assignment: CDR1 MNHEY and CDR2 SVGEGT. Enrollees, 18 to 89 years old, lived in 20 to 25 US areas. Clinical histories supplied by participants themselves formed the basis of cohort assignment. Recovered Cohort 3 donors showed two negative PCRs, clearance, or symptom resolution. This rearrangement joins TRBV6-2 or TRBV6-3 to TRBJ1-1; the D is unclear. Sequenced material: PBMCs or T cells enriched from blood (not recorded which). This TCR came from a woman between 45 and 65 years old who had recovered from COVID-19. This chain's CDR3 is CASSYSPRMTEAFF. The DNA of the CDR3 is TGTGCCAGCAGTTACTCACCTAGAATGACTGAAGCTTTCTTT.